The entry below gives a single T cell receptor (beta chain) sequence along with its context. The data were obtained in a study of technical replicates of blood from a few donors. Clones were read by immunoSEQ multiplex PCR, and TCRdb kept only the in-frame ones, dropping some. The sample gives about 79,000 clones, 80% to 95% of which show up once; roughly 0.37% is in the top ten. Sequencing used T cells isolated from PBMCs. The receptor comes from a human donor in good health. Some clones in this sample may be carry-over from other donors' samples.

This chain's CDR3 is CASSDPYNEQFF. CDR3 in DNA: TGTGCCAGCAGTGACCCTTACAATGAGCAGTTCTTC. This chain joins TRBV25-1 and TRBJ2-1; D remains ambiguous. Trimming took 3 bases from V and 4 from J, leaving 4 bases between them. Germline V CDR1 and CDR2: MGHDK, SYGVNS. The CDR3 is made up of 12 amino acids.